The 5 T cell receptor beta chains below come from one sample, sequenced in a study of OX40 agonist ivuxolimab in advanced cancers. Clones were read by immunoSEQ multiplex PCR, and TCRdb kept only the in-frame ones, dropping some. The sample carries about 58,000 clones, 89% recorded once. The material sequenced was CD4+ or CD8+ T cells sorted from blood, taken in a trial of the OX40 agonist ivuxolimab. The receptors shown here come from an adult with an advanced solid tumor such as melanoma, head and neck, liver or kidney cancer.

The table lists this clone with many counts. The chain uses TRBV13 and TRBJ1-1; D is ambiguous. V lost 7 bases and J 4 bases, leaving 19 bases between the germline ends. The CDR3 consists of 15 residues. Per germline, CDR1 PRHDT and CDR2 FYEKMQ (reference sequence). For the CDR3, the DNA is TGTGCCAGCAACGAGGGAGAAGTGGGAGTCACTGAAGCTTTCTTT. Amino acid sequence: CASNEGEVGVTEAFF.

The CDR3 region is CASRSLESGNTIYF. The CDR3 coding sequence is TGTGCCAGCAGATCCCTTGAGTCTGGAAACACCATATATTTT. This rearrangement joins TRBV6-1 to TRBJ1-3; D remains ambiguous. The germline V gene encodes CDR1 MNHNS and CDR2 SASEGT. V was cut by 6 bases and J by 1 base, with 10 bases left in between. The CDR3 totals 14 residues.

The gene calls are TRBV30 and TRBJ2-2, with D perhaps TRBD1 or TRBD2 (5 bases each). The germline V gene encodes CDR1 GTSNPN and CDR2 SVGIG (reference sequence). This CDR3 comprises 14 residues. The germline V and J ends were trimmed by 8 bases and 3 bases, with 16 bases remaining between them. CDR3 coding DNA: TGTGCCGGCCTGAAGAGGGGCGACACCGGGGAGCTGTTTTTT. Translating it yields CAGLKRGDTGELFF.

This sequence joins TRBV5-6 and TRBJ1-1, with TRBD1 matching 7 bases. Trimming took 2 bases from V and 9 from J; bases not matched to a gene: 7. Germline assignment: CDR1 SGHDT and CDR2 YYEEEE. This CDR3 is 13 amino acids long. CDR3 sequence: CASSFKTDRKAFF. CDR3 nucleotides: TGTGCCAGCAGCTTCAAAACGGACAGGAAAGCTTTCTTT.

This chain links TRBV28 with TRBJ2-2; no clear D gene. CDR1 MDHEN and CDR2 SYDVKM come from the germline V gene. This CDR3 is built from 15 residues. V was cut by 10 bases and J by 0 bases, with 15 bases left in between. In nucleotides, the CDR3 is TGTGCCACCCTCCGGACCGAGGCGAACACCGGGGAGCTGTTTTTT. Translated, it gives CATLRTEANTGELFF.